These T cell receptor beta chains were read from a single sample in a study of blood T cell repertoires in COVID-19. Data came from immunoSEQ multiplex PCR; TCRdb stores just in-frame clones and leaves some out. This sample has about 410,000 clones; 89% occur once, and the top ten carry about 1.6%. Sequencing was performed on peripheral blood. Receptors were obtained from a woman aged 40 to 50 with COVID-19, enrolled during active disease. Each CDR3 is given with its conserved first and last residue. A D gene is named only where the DNA matches it firmly. Clone size is stated in some rows and not others, as once, few, many or a class when expanded.

J gene	clone size	V gene	D gene	CDR3 protein	CDR3 DNA
TRBJ2-3	once	TRBV12-3/TRBV12-4	.	CASRFRADTQYF	TGTGCCAGCAGGTTTCGGGCAGATACGCAGTATTTT
TRBJ1-1	.	TRBV5-5	.	CASSLVTDTEAFF	TGTGCCAGCAGCTTAGTCACAGACACTGAAGCTTTCTTT
TRBJ2-7	.	TRBV29-1	.	CSVQMTVSYEQYF	TGCAGCGTTCAAATGACAGTCTCCTACGAGCAGTACTTC
TRBJ2-7	.	TRBV19	TRBD2	CASSGGLSYEQYF	TGTGCCAGTAGCGGGGGACTATCCTACGAGCAGTACTTC
TRBJ2-1	.	TRBV28	TRBD2	CASRSGLAGYKNNEQFF	TGTGCCAGCAGATCCGGACTAGCGGGATACAAAAACAATGAGCAGTTCTTC
TRBJ2-2	.	TRBV28	TRBD1	CASRTGQGWFTGELFF	TGTGCCAGCAGGACTGGACAGGGATGGTTCACCGGGGAGCTGTTTTTT
TRBJ2-1	.	TRBV28	TRBD1	CASIMTGSIEQFF	TGTGCCAGCATTATGACAGGGAGTATTGAGCAGTTCTTC
TRBJ2-2	.	TRBV7-2	.	CASSLVGGGELFF	TGTGCCAGCAGCTTAGTGGGGGGCGGGGAGCTGTTTTTT
TRBJ1-5	.	TRBV18	.	CASSPPAGVDQPQHF	TGTGCCAGCTCACCACCCGCAGGGGTGGATCAGCCCCAGCATTTT
TRBJ1-2	.	TRBV7-3	.	CASSPSGRDYGYTF	TGTGCCAGCAGCCCGTCGGGGAGGGACTATGGCTACACCTTC
TRBJ2-5	.	TRBV15	.	CATSRDLRAGRGETQYF	TGTGCCACCAGCAGAGATCTACGAGCCGGAAGAGGGGAGACCCAGTACTTC
TRBJ1-4	.	TRBV15	.	CATSRGEDREATNEKLFF	TGTGCCACCAGCCGAGGAGAGGACAGAGAGGCAACTAATGAAAAACTGTTTTTT
TRBJ2-3	.	TRBV7-2	TRBD1	CASSLGDRGRDTQYF	TGTGCCAGCAGCTTGGGGGACAGGGGTAGAGATACGCAGTATTTT
TRBJ1-5	.	TRBV6-2/TRBV6-3	TRBD1	CASSYSDRALRRNQPQHF	TGTGCCAGCAGTTACAGCGACAGGGCCCTAAGGAGAAATCAGCCCCAGCATTTT
TRBJ2-2	.	TRBV28	.	CASRDSTGRSNTGELFF	TGTGCCAGCAGAGACTCTACAGGGCGTTCGAACACCGGGGAGCTGTTTTTT
TRBJ2-2	.	TRBV9	.	CASSVGQGITGELFF	TGTGCCAGCAGCGTAGGGCAGGGGATCACCGGGGAGCTGTTTTTT
TRBJ1-5	.	TRBV6-5	.	CASSPGTSNQPQHF	TGTGCCAGCAGCCCCGGGACAAGCAATCAGCCCCAGCATTTT
TRBJ1-1	.	TRBV7-2	.	CASRSPGTQNTEAFF	TGTGCCAGCAGGTCGCCCGGGACACAGAACACTGAAGCTTTCTTT
TRBJ2-3	.	TRBV5-1	TRBD1	CASTRGQIADTQYF	TGCGCCAGCACTCGGGGACAGATCGCAGATACGCAGTATTTT
TRBJ1-5	.	TRBV12-3/TRBV12-4	.	CASSLGGYQPQHF	TGTGCCAGCAGTTTAGGAGGGTATCAGCCCCAGCATTTT
TRBJ2-1	.	TRBV18	.	CASSRPIGSSYNEQFF	TGTGCCAGCTCACGCCCGATCGGTAGTTCCTACAATGAGCAGTTCTTC
TRBJ1-2	.	TRBV6-5	.	CASSRRWSYGYTF	TGTGCCAGCAGTAGACGCTGGAGCTATGGCTACACCTTC
TRBJ2-3	.	TRBV6-5	.	CASSYSRGDTQYF	TGTGCCAGCAGTTACTCACGGGGGGATACGCAGTATTTT
TRBJ2-2	.	TRBV5-1	.	CASSSAQGGTGELFF	TGCGCCAGCAGCTCTGCACAGGGGGGGACCGGGGAGCTGTTTTTT
TRBJ2-6	.	TRBV4-1	TRBD1	CASSQTGVGANVLTF	TGCGCCAGCAGCCAGACAGGGGTTGGGGCCAACGTCCTGACTTTC
TRBJ2-3	.	TRBV24-1	TRBD2	CATSDSSGRAPDTQYF	TGTGCCACCAGTGACTCTAGCGGGAGGGCTCCAGATACGCAGTATTTT
TRBJ1-2	.	TRBV4-1	TRBD1	CASSQVLPGGWGSGGGYTF	TGCGCCAGCAGCCAAGTGTTACCAGGGGGTTGGGGCTCTGGAGGGGGCTACACCTTC
TRBJ1-2	once	TRBV12-3/TRBV12-4	.	CASSLALYGYTF	TGTGCCAGCAGTTTAGCGCTATATGGCTACACCTTC
TRBJ2-7	once	TRBV7-9	.	CASSFGRVLSYEQYF	TGTGCCAGCAGCTTTGGCAGGGTCCTATCCTACGAGCAGTACTTC
TRBJ1-2	.	TRBV6-1	.	CASSERGAGGYTF	TGTGCCAGCAGTGAACGGGGGGCAGGCGGCTACACCTTC
TRBJ1-2	.	TRBV19	.	CASSTLNYGYTF	TGTGCCAGTAGCACCCTAAACTATGGCTACACCTTC
TRBJ1-1	.	TRBV5-4	TRBD1	CASSYPGTGIAEAFF	TGTGCCAGCAGCTACCCGGGGACAGGGATTGCTGAAGCTTTCTTT
TRBJ2-7	.	TRBV2	.	CASSRWDTEQYF	TGTGCCAGCAGTCGATGGGACACCGAGCAGTACTTC
TRBJ2-3	.	TRBV9	TRBD2	CASSRTGGEGTDTQYF	TGTGCCAGCAGCCGGACGGGGGGGGAGGGCACAGATACGCAGTATTTT
TRBJ1-1	once	TRBV5-1	TRBD1	CASRAGTGAMNTEAFF	TGCGCCAGCAGGGCCGGGACAGGGGCTATGAACACTGAAGCTTTCTTT
TRBJ2-2	.	TRBV7-3	TRBD2	CASSARGGAYTGELFF	TGTGCCAGCAGCGCCCGCGGGGGGGCGTACACCGGGGAGCTGTTTTTT
TRBJ2-1	.	TRBV5-4	TRBD2	CASSPTSGNNEQFF	TGTGCCAGCAGCCCGACTAGCGGTAACAATGAGCAGTTCTTC
TRBJ2-1	.	TRBV28	.	CASSSPPYNEQFF	TGTGCCAGCAGTTCCCCTCCGTACAATGAGCAGTTCTTC
TRBJ2-1	.	TRBV7-9	.	CASSLDSRNEQFF	TGTGCCAGCAGCTTAGATTCTCGTAATGAGCAGTTCTTC
TRBJ1-5	.	TRBV2	.	CASSVLRHAGGNQPQHF	TGTGCCAGCAGTGTATTGAGGCACGCCGGGGGCAATCAGCCCCAGCATTTT
TRBJ2-5	.	TRBV7-6	TRBD2	CASSFATNEPGLAEETQYF	TGTGCCAGCAGCTTTGCCACCAATGAGCCGGGACTAGCGGAAGAGACCCAGTACTTC
TRBJ1-1	.	TRBV19	TRBD1	CASQTGGRFTEAFF	TGTGCCAGCCAGACAGGGGGCAGGTTCACTGAAGCTTTCTTT
TRBJ2-7	few	TRBV2	TRBD1	CASRTTRDRPYEQYF	TGTGCCAGCAGAACGACCCGGGACAGGCCCTACGAGCAGTACTTC
TRBJ2-3	once	TRBV27	.	CASSLSGVSTDTQYF	TGTGCCAGCAGTTTATCCGGGGTCAGCACAGATACGCAGTATTTT
TRBJ2-5	.	TRBV28	TRBD2	CASSLWTSGDSETQYF	TGTGCCAGCAGTTTATGGACTAGCGGAGACTCGGAGACCCAGTACTTC
TRBJ1-2	.	TRBV2	TRBD1	CASSDQGADYGYTF	TGTGCCAGCAGTGATCAGGGGGCAGACTATGGCTACACCTTC
TRBJ2-3	.	TRBV18	.	CASSPGFAQADTQYF	TGTGCCAGCTCACCAGGGTTTGCCCAGGCAGATACGCAGTATTTT
TRBJ2-1	.	TRBV7-3	.	CASSLRRYNEQFF	TGTGCCAGCAGCTTAAGGCGGTACAATGAGCAGTTCTTC
TRBJ2-2	.	TRBV6-4	TRBD2	CASSLLPRGANTGELFF	TGTGCCAGCAGCCTTTTACCGCGGGGGGCCAACACCGGGGAGCTGTTTTTT